This entry lists 6 T cell receptor beta chains sequenced from one sample in a study of control samples from healthy donors and cancer patients. Sequenced by immunoSEQ multiplex PCR; TCRdb stores in-frame clones only, minus some. The sample records nearly 40,000 clones, about 90% being singletons. Sequencing was carried out using blood. The receptors originated from a woman in her forties or fifties in good health.

This clone showed up just a few times. The rearrangement joins TRBV5-5 to TRBJ1-1; no clear D gene. The CDR3 totals 14 residues. The germline CDR1 and CDR2 sequences are SGHKS and YYEKEE (reference sequence). Between the trimmed V and J ends, which lost 4 bases and 0 bases, there was a span of 10 bases. The CDR3 reads CASSKGRMNTEAFF. Written as DNA, the CDR3 is TGTGCCAGCAGCAAGGGAAGAATGAACACTGAAGCTTTCTTT.

CDR3 bases: TGCAGCGTTGGTCGGAATACGAACACTGAAGCTTTCTTT. Translation: CSVGRNTNTEAFF. The rearrangement links TRBV29-1 to TRBJ1-1; D remains ambiguous. The germline V and J ends were trimmed by 4 bases and 1 base, with 10 bases remaining between them. This CDR3 has 13 amino acids. From germline, CDR1 is SQVTM and CDR2 ANQGSEA.

The chain has TRBV7-3 and TRBJ2-7, with unresolved D. Trimming cost V 5 bases and J 5 bases, with 13 bases left between them. CDR3 length equals 13 residues. Germline V CDR1 and CDR2: SGHTA, FQGTGA. The CDR3 DNA reads TGTGCCAGCAGCCCAGATGGGCGGCACGAGCAGTACTTC. Protein product: CASSPDGRHEQYF.

This chain connects TRBV18 to TRBJ1-1; the D is unclear. The germline V gene has CDR1 KGHSH and CDR2 LQKENI. The ends were cut back, 3 bases at V and 3 bases at J, with 17 bases in the middle. This CDR3 has 16 amino acids. The CDR3 region has the DNA TGTGCCAGCTCACCGATTACTGGGAGCAAGCACACTGAAGCTTTCTTT. This gives the protein CASSPITGSKHTEAFF.

The chain is built from TRBV6-5 and TRBJ2-7; D may be TRBD1 (6 bases). The CDR3 has 16 amino acids. Germline CDR1 and CDR2: MNHEY and SVGAGI. The V end was cut by 0 bases, the J end by 5 bases, with 17 bases between. Here the CDR3 reads CASSYSRRRGLNEQYF. The CDR3 nucleotides are TGTGCCAGCAGTTACTCGCGCCGCAGGGGCCTTAACGAGCAGTACTTC.

The chain uses TRBV7-2 and TRBJ1-2; 7 bases agree with TRBD1. CDR1 and CDR2 (germline): SGHTA, FQGNSA. The CDR3 loop spans 16 amino acids. V trimming: 5 bases; J trimming: 0 bases; junction bases outside the gene matches: 9. In nucleotides, the CDR3 is TGTGCCAGCAGCGGAAGCCGACAGGGAGCTAACTATGGCTACACCTTC. This translates into CASSGSRQGANYGYTF.